Shown below are 9 T cell receptor beta chains from a single sample sequenced in a study of blood T cells in healthy people across ages. A J-beta primer mix and a sample-barcoded 5' primer were used in a second PCR of roughly 6 to 11 cycles. TCRdb processed the 5' RACE reads anew with MiXCR; each CDR3 protein has one entry. The profile covers 550,000 to 750,000 distinct CDR3 sequences, with around 21% appearing a single time and 3.5% to 4% taken by the ten largest. Specimen: blood. The receptors stem from a man aged 65-85 years in good health.

The J gene is TRBJ1-2, the V gene TRBV7-9; D might be TRBD1 (6 bases). The CDR3 covers 14 residues. V was shortened by 4 bases and J by 3 bases, with 12 bases between the two germline ends. Germline values: CDR1 SEHNR, CDR2 FQNEAQ (reference sequence). The CDR3 protein is CASSSGVRDYGYTF. Here the CDR3 DNA reads TGTGCCAGCAGCTCAGGGGTTAGAGACTATGGCTACACCTTC.

The table lists this clonotype with a few counts. This chain uses TRBV12-5 with TRBJ2-5; 13 bases are a match to TRBD2. Germline V gene lookup returns CDR1 LGHNT and CDR2 FRNRAP. CDR3 length: 15 amino acids. With 6 bases clipped from V and 2 bases from J, the junction kept 3 bases outside the gene matches. The CDR3 bases are TGTGCTAGTGGGTCGGGACTAGCGGGACAAGAGACCCAGTACTTC. Its translation: CASGSGLAGQETQYF.

This clonotype was detected only a few times. The rearrangement joins TRBV5-1 to TRBJ2-5; weak D call: TRBD1 (5 bases). Near its end, the DNA agrees better with TRBJ2-7, so the J call may be wrong. This CDR3 has 16 residues. CDR1 and CDR2 (germline): SGHRS, YFSETQ. The DNA of the CDR3 is TGCGCCAGCAGCTTGGGACAGACTCTTAGCTCCTACGAGCAGTACTTC. Translating it yields CASSLGQTLSSYEQYF.

There are a few counts of this clonotype. The rearrangement links TRBV6-6 to TRBJ2-5, with D possibly TRBD2 on 5 matching bases. The V end was cut by 2 bases, the J end by 2 bases, with 12 bases between. The CDR3 sequence is 15 residues long. The germline gives CDR1 MNHNY, CDR2 SVGAGI (reference sequence). The CDR3 here is CASSYAEGQQETQYF. DNA of the CDR3: TGTGCCAGCAGTTACGCCGAGGGCCAACAAGAGACCCAGTACTTC.

The V gene is TRBV7-8, the J gene TRBJ1-4; D call uncertain. Per the germline V gene, CDR1 is SGHVS and CDR2 is FQNEAQ. V was trimmed by 3 bases and J by 5 bases, leaving 7 bases between them. The CDR3 contains 13 residues. Written as DNA, the CDR3 is TGTGCCAGCAGCTTGGGCGTAAATGAAAAACTGTTTTTT. It codes for CASSLGVNEKLFF.

Only a few counts were recorded for this clonotype. The CDR3 loop reads CASSPQNSGANVLTF. CDR3 nucleotide sequence: TGTGCCAGCAGCCCCCAGAACTCTGGGGCCAACGTCCTGACTTTC. The chain couples TRBV28 to TRBJ2-6; the D is unclear. Germline CDR1 reads MDHEN; CDR2 reads SYDVKM. V was shortened by 6 bases and J by 0 bases, with 9 bases between the two germline ends. The CDR3 is 15 amino acids.

This clonotype appeared a few times. The chain couples TRBV29-1 to TRBJ2-7; 7 bases are shared with TRBD1. J gave up 6 bases and V 6 bases, and 11 bases lay outside the gene matches. Per the germline V gene, CDR1 is SQVTM and CDR2 is ANQGSEA. The CDR3 has 13 amino acids. CDR3 sequence (DNA): TGCAGCGTGGCTTGGACAGGCGAAGCCGAGCAGTACTTC. It encodes CSVAWTGEAEQYF.

This clonotype was seen only a few times. J is TRBJ1-5 and V is TRBV2; D is uncertain. Germline V gene lookup returns CDR1 SNHLY and CDR2 FYNNEI. This CDR3 region has 13 residues. V dropped 3 bases and J dropped 3 bases, with 6 bases sitting between them. DNA of the CDR3: TGTGCCAGCAGTGAGTCTTTCAATCAGCCCCAGCATTTT. Its translation: CASSESFNQPQHF.

The chain carries TRBV6-5 and TRBJ2-1; TRBD2 matches 7 bases. The V segment lost 6 bases and the J segment 6 bases; nucleotides outside the gene matches: 11. Germline lookup yields CDR1 MNHEY and CDR2 SVGAGI. The CDR3 totals 15 residues. Written as DNA, the CDR3 is TGTGCCAGCAGCCTGCCCACCCCGGGGGGCAATGAGCAGTTCTTC. Protein sequence: CASSLPTPGGNEQFF.